This T cell receptor beta chain emerged from a study of metastatic and nonmetastatic thyroid tumors. Study-wide findings and caveats: It was reported that TCR beta diversity was significantly higher in malignant thyroid tumors than benign nodules, in blood and tumor.

The CDR3 consists of 14 residues. V lost 5 bases to trimming and J lost 1 base, with 11 bases between them. CDR1 is SGHAT and CDR2 is FQNNGV in the germline V gene. Each patient went into thyroid surgery without having received any treatment. Original analysis: Construction of a distant-metastasis classifier for papillary thyroid cancer relied on CDR3 differences across clinicopathological groups. TCRdb ran MiXCR on the PCR reads. TCRdb, not the authors, supplied the V and J calls. In the table there are about 16,000 clones, about 29% of which are singletons. There are many counts of this clone. Its antigen is not known.

Sequencing was carried out using tumor tissue. This receptor was taken from a male donor with papillary thyroid cancer or a benign thyroid nodule (not recorded which). Some clones in this sample may be carry-over from other donors' samples. J is TRBJ1-1 and V is TRBV11-2; weak D call: TRBD1 (6 bases). The CDR3 DNA is TGTGCCAGCAGCACCCTGACAGGGAACACTGAAGCTTTCTTT. It is translated as CASSTLTGNTEAFF.